These T cell receptor beta chains were read from a single sample in a study of vaccination and CD4 T cells after COVID-19. One entry per CDR3 protein, called by TCRdb with MiXCR from the PCR reads. The table lists about 14,000 distinct CDR3 sequences, less than 70% of them singletons. For these receptors, no antigen is known. Sequenced sample: CD4+ T cells from blood, cultured in vitro. These receptors came from a human donor who had recovered from COVID-19. Each CDR3 is given without its conserved first and last residue. Each record gives: J gene, V gene, CDR3 protein.

j_gene: TRBJ2-3
v_gene: TRBV27
CDR3aa: ASSFSTHSTDTQY

j_gene: TRBJ2-7
v_gene: TRBV5-1
CDR3aa: ASSLQDPEFYEQY

j_gene: TRBJ2-3
v_gene: TRBV6-2/TRBV6-3
CDR3aa: ASKGLLGDTQY

j_gene: TRBJ2-5
v_gene: TRBV15
CDR3aa: ATRKKTGETQY

j_gene: TRBJ2-3
v_gene: TRBV7-6
CDR3aa: ASSATGEADTQY

j_gene: TRBJ1-2
v_gene: TRBV7-9
CDR3aa: ASSLGTGPGDYGYT

j_gene: TRBJ1-5
v_gene: TRBV10-3
CDR3aa: AISESGGEVQPQH

j_gene: TRBJ1-2
v_gene: TRBV30
CDR3aa: AWSFLWADYGYT

j_gene: TRBJ2-1
v_gene: TRBV5-1
CDR3aa: ASSLGGTVPYNEQF

j_gene: TRBJ2-1
v_gene: TRBV18
CDR3aa: ASSARGYSYNEQF

j_gene: TRBJ2-3
v_gene: TRBV20-1
CDR3aa: SVLAGSTDTQY

j_gene: TRBJ2-7
v_gene: TRBV28
CDR3aa: ASSSGGAPYEQY

j_gene: TRBJ1-2
v_gene: TRBV28
CDR3aa: ASSSRTGALSGYT

j_gene: TRBJ1-6
v_gene: TRBV20-1
CDR3aa: SASFKAGRGDSPLH

j_gene: TRBJ2-1
v_gene: TRBV28
CDR3aa: ASSLFPDGLYNEQF

j_gene: TRBJ2-3
v_gene: TRBV6-2/TRBV6-3
CDR3aa: ASSYSSTKGSTDTQY

j_gene: TRBJ1-5
v_gene: TRBV11-2
CDR3aa: ASSPGQGRRATQPQH

j_gene: TRBJ1-2
v_gene: TRBV20-1
CDR3aa: SALAGRQGSNYGYT

j_gene: TRBJ1-1
v_gene: TRBV28
CDR3aa: ASSFQRANTEAF

j_gene: TRBJ1-4
v_gene: TRBV28
CDR3aa: ASSFNRGTNEKLF

j_gene: TRBJ2-5
v_gene: TRBV7-2
CDR3aa: ASSPRMRETQY

j_gene: TRBJ2-5
v_gene: TRBV2
CDR3aa: AVGGAGDETQY

j_gene: TRBJ2-1
v_gene: TRBV15
CDR3aa: ATSRDSGIGVGEQF